The T cell receptor (beta chain) under discussion was sequenced for a study of blood T cell repertoires in COVID-19. Participant ages covered about 18 to 95 years across about 22 US areas. The study assigned cohorts using participant-reported clinical history. Germline assignment: CDR1 SGHRS and CDR2 YFSETQ. V was clipped by 4 bases and J by 0 bases; unmatched bases: 7. CDR3 length: 15 amino acids. The authors' processing: It was from reference gene primer amplification that nucleated cell counts were estimated. Libraries were prepared by immunoSEQ multiplex PCR; TCRdb keeps only in-frame clonotypes and omits some of them. That table is the source of V, J and clone size, and D and trimming were worked out from the DNA. The table has fewer than 200,000 clones, more than 75% seen once.

This receptor was taken from a human donor with acute COVID-19. The donor label of this sample is uncertain. The sample was PBMCs or T cells enriched from blood (not recorded which). The chain uses TRBV5-1 and TRBJ2-7; 7 bases are a match to TRBD2. The CDR3 loop is CASSEEGGSSYEQYF. CDR3 DNA: TGCGCCAGCAGCGAGGAAGGCGGGAGCTCCTACGAGCAGTACTTC. Together with reference TRBV5-1 and TRBJ2-7, the CDR3 gives the full variable domain: KAGVTQTPRYLIKTRGQQVTLSCSPISGHRSVSWYQQTPGQGLQFLFEYFSETQRNKGNFPGRFSGRQFSNSRSEMNVSTLELGDSALYLCASSEEGGSSYEQYFGPGTRLTVT.